The T cell receptor beta chain under discussion was sequenced for a study of beta chain features in type 1 diabetes. Study information: Healthy donors resembled patients in age, gender and cell yields. Study results and limitations: Patients' naive, central memory and regulatory TCRB repertoires appeared more alike than those of healthy donors. The study left unresolved whether HLA type influences TCRB rearrangement.

Every bit of the isolated RNA underwent reverse transcription, so sequencing read expressed TCRB transcripts. Clones were read by immunoSEQ multiplex PCR, and TCRdb kept only the in-frame ones, dropping some. The data show about 210,000 clones, 9.5% to 13% seen once. For this clone: Antigen: not known.

Germline V lookup: CDR1 LGHNA, CDR2 YNFKEQ. The CDR3 is 16 amino acids. With V trimmed by 4 bases and J by 8 bases, 8 bases remained unmatched. Each sorted fraction was over 95% pure. The receptor was isolated from a man younger than 30 in good health. The chain has TRBV4-2 and TRBJ2-1; 13 bases agree with TRBD2. The sequenced material came from central memory CD4+ T cells from blood. The CDR3: CASSPRTSGSHHEQFF. CDR3 coding DNA: TGTGCCAGCAGCCCCCGGACTAGCGGGAGTCACCATGAGCAGTTCTTC.